This passage covers 22 T cell receptor beta chains from one sample sequenced in a study of T cells in Graves' hyperthyroidism and ophthalmopathy. Amplified TCR beta CDR3 regions came from RNA transcripts. First-round RT-PCR with HTBI primers amplified the TCR CDR3 region. TCRdb analysed the multiplex PCR reads with MiXCR anew, one entry per CDR3 protein. This table holds a few hundred thousand distinct CDR3 sequences, around 42% found once. The sequenced material came from peripheral blood or thyroid tissue (not recorded which). The receptors here all came from a woman aged 18 to 35 with Graves' hyperthyroidism.

In this sample, this clonotype turned up many times. The chain carries TRBV20-1 and TRBJ1-5; D not certain. CDR3 length: 12 residues. CDR1 DFQATT and CDR2 SNEGSKA come from the germline V gene (reference sequence). Trimming removed 6 bases from V and 4 bases from J, with 10 bases in between. The CDR3 here is CSARPLNQPQHF. The CDR3, as DNA: TGCAGTGCCCGCCCTCTAAATCAGCCCCAGCATTTT.

The chain carries TRBV14 and TRBJ2-5, with 8 bases aligning to TRBD2. The DNA end favors TRBJ2-1, so the J call may be wrong. The CDR3 contains 16 residues. Germline V lookup: CDR1 SGHDN, CDR2 FVKESK. The CDR3, as DNA: TGTGCCAGCAGCCCCGGACTAGCCATCTCCTACAATGAGCAGTTCTTC. Translation: CASSPGLAISYNEQFF.

Worth noting for this clonotype: A single base separates this from a much larger clone, so it may be a read error. The CDR3 DNA is TGCGCCAGCGGCATGGGGACAGATCAGCCCCAGCATTTT. Translating it yields CASGMGTDQPQHF. The V gene is TRBV5-1, the J gene TRBJ1-5, with 7 bases identical to TRBD1. The CDR3 sequence is 13 residues long. Germline CDR1 reads SGHRS; CDR2 reads YFSETQ. Unmatched junction bases numbered 6, after V lost 7 bases and J lost 5 bases.

The sample holds a few counts of this clonotype. The V and J genes are TRBV18 and TRBJ2-7, with 7 bases fitting TRBD2. The CDR3 consists of 15 residues. Germline trimming cut 2 bases from V and 0 bases from J; bases unmatched to any gene: 4. The germline CDR1 and CDR2 sequences are KGHSH and LQKENI. The CDR3, as DNA: TGTGCCAGCTCACCAGCCAGCGGGGTCTCCTACGAGCAGTACTTC. Translation: CASSPASGVSYEQYF. The whole variable domain, remainder taken from reference TRBV18 and TRBJ2-7, is NAGVMQNPRHLVRRRGQEARLRCSPMKGHSHVYWYRQLPEEGLKFMVYLQKENIIDESGMPKERFSAEFPKEGPSILRIQQVVRGDSAAYFCASSPASGVSYEQYFGPGTRLTVT.

The chain links TRBV2 to TRBJ2-7; D is uncertain. The CDR3 is made up of 14 amino acids. With 8 bases removed from V and 3 bases from J, the gap between germline ends came to 17 bases. The V gene's germline CDR1 is SNHLY and CDR2 FYNNEI. The CDR3 loop reads CASSPTLWSYEQYF. The CDR3 DNA reads TGTGCCAGCTCGCCGACCCTCTGGAGCTACGAGCAGTACTTC.

This clonotype has at least ten counts. The rearrangement joins TRBV15 to TRBJ1-1, with D possibly matching TRBD1 (5 bases). This CDR3 has 13 residues. Trimming shortened V by 6 bases and J by 8 bases, and 16 bases separated the two germline ends. Germline V lookup: CDR1 LNHNV, CDR2 YYDKDF (reference sequence). The CDR3 reads CATSKGSGTEAFF. The CDR3 DNA follows: TGTGCCACCAGTAAGGGGTCGGGCACGGAAGCTTTCTTT.

The V and J genes are TRBV29-1 and TRBJ2-7; 12 bases line up with TRBD1. CDR1 and CDR2 from the germline V gene are SQVTM and ANQGSEA. The CDR3 runs to 14 residues. The V gene end was trimmed by 4 bases and the J gene end by 4 bases; junction bases not matched to a gene: 5. DNA for the CDR3: TGCAGCGTTGCCCCGGGACAGGGGGCGTACGAGCAGTACTTC. Translated, it gives CSVAPGQGAYEQYF.

The genes are TRBV24-1 and TRBJ2-5, with 8 bases identical to TRBD2. CDR1 and CDR2 (germline): KGHDR, SFDVKD. V lost 4 bases to trimming and J lost 5 bases; unmatched junction nucleotides: 5. There are 14 residues in the CDR3. The CDR3 nucleotides read TGTGCCACCAGTGAGGACGTAGCGGGGGAGACCCAGTACTTC. It codes for CATSEDVAGETQYF.

The CDR3 DNA sequence: TGCGCCAGCATGCGGGTAGCGGGAGTAGAGACCCAGTACTTC. Its protein is CASMRVAGVETQYF. The gene calls are TRBV5-1 and TRBJ2-5; TRBD2 agrees at 9 bases. This CDR3 has 14 amino acids. V gave up 6 bases and J gave up 4 bases; unmatched junction bases: 7. CDR1 SGHRS and CDR2 YFSETQ come from the germline V gene.

This clonotype has ten or more counts. This chain joins TRBV5-1 and TRBJ1-3, with 9 bases lining up with TRBD1. Germline-derived CDR1 and CDR2 are SGHRS and YFSETQ. This CDR3 contains 19 residues. The trim removed 5 bases at V and 1 base at J, leaving 16 bases unmatched. CDR3 in amino acids: CASRATGGASALSGNTIYF. The CDR3 nucleotides read TGCGCCAGCAGGGCCACAGGGGGCGCGTCGGCATTATCTGGAAACACCATATATTTT.

This CDR3 reads CAIRGHTSTNEKLFF. CDR3 bases: TGTGCCATCAGGGGACACACCTCGACTAATGAAAAACTGTTTTTT. The chain couples TRBV10-3 to TRBJ1-4, with a possible D match to TRBD1 (6 bases). The CDR3 runs 15 residues. CDR1 ENHRY and CDR2 SYGVKD come from the germline V gene. V shed 6 bases and J shed 2 bases, with 13 bases lying between them.

The chain links TRBV12-3 or TRBV12-4 to TRBJ2-6; 8 nucleotides match TRBD2. This CDR3 is built from 11 residues. V was clipped by 8 bases and J by 12 bases; unmatched bases: 3. The CDR3 is CASGTSGVLTF. The CDR3 DNA is TGTGCCAGCGGTACTAGCGGCGTCCTGACTTTC.

On this clonotype itself: Germline and junction disagree at one end, which may indicate a read error. The chain is built from TRBV20-1 and TRBJ1-2; 7 bases line up with TRBD1. The CDR3 sequence is 12 residues long. The V gene's germline CDR1 is DFQATT and CDR2 SNEGSKA (reference sequence). This chain's CDR3 is CSARDRVAGYTF. In DNA form, the CDR3 reads TGTAGTGCTCGCGACAGGGTAGCGGGCTACACCTTC.

The gene calls are TRBV13 and TRBJ2-5; 14 bases align to TRBD2. CDR1 and CDR2 (germline): PRHDT, FYEKMQ (reference sequence). The CDR3 extends over 19 amino acids. The J segment lost 7 bases and the V segment lost 7 bases, leaving 20 bases of the junction unmatched. As DNA, the CDR3 is TGTGCCAGCACGGGGGTGGGACTAGCGGGAGCGGATACAAGAGGGACCCAGTACTTC. It specifies CASTGVGLAGADTRGTQYF.

The chain uses TRBV20-1 and TRBJ2-7; 9 bases match TRBD1. The CDR3 covers 14 residues. Germline lookup yields CDR1 DFQATT and CDR2 SNEGSKA (reference sequence). J lost 2 bases, V lost 0 bases, and 2 bases had no gene match. CDR3 coding DNA: TGCAGTGCTAGAGAGACAGGGGGTACCTACGAGCAGTACTTC. Translated: CSARETGGTYEQYF.

This clonotype occurred many times. The V gene is TRBV6-5, the J gene TRBJ2-5, with TRBD2 as a possible D gene (6 bases). Deletions cut 8 bases from V and 5 bases from J, with 18 bases between. This CDR3 is built from 14 residues. Germline V gene lookup returns CDR1 MNHEY and CDR2 SVGAGI. CDR3 amino acids: CASRPLDYRETQYF. The CDR3 DNA reads TGTGCCAGCCGACCTCTGGACTACCGCGAGACCCAGTACTTC.

The V and J genes are TRBV7-8 and TRBJ1-4; 9 bases line up with TRBD1. CDR1 SGHVS and CDR2 FQNEAQ come from the germline V gene. The CDR3 loop spans 16 amino acids. Trimming removed 1 base from V and 5 bases from J; junction bases left unmatched: 5. The DNA for the CDR3 is TGTGCCAGCAGCTTAGTCGGGACAGGGCGGAATGAAAAACTGTTTTTT. Amino acids: CASSLVGTGRNEKLFF.

As for this clonotype: No conserved phenylalanine or tryptophan is present at the end of the CDR3, so a read error is the likely explanation. No DNA is shown, since the ends of the CDR3 on it are uncertain; the CDR3 is the one TCRdb lists. V usage is TRBV9 and J usage is TRBJ1-6. The CDR3 contains 8 residues when both ends are counted. From germline, CDR1 is SGDLS and CDR2 YYNGEE. The chain's CDR3 is CASSPREA.

This clonotype was found once. V is TRBV19 and J is TRBJ2-2; D gene ambiguous. The CDR3 spans 18 residues. Trimming pared 3 bases from V and 0 bases from J, leaving 17 bases between. The V gene's germline CDR1 is LNHDA and CDR2 SQIVND (reference sequence). The CDR3 DNA reads as TGTGCCAGTAGTATCGACATGGGATGGACGGCGAACACCGGGGAGCTGTTTTTT. Amino acid sequence: CASSIDMGWTANTGELFF.

This clonotype has at least ten counts. V gene TRBV27 combines with J gene TRBJ2-5, with 7 bases that match TRBD1. The CDR3 is made up of 15 amino acids. V was pared by 4 bases and J by 2 bases, with 7 bases of the junction left unmatched. Looked up from germline, CDR1 is MNHEY and CDR2 is SMNVEV (reference sequence). CDR3 amino acids: CASSSTGRGQETQYF. CDR3 DNA: TGTGCCAGCAGTTCTACGGGCAGGGGGCAAGAGACCCAGTACTTC.

This chain links TRBV29-1 with TRBJ1-2, with unresolved D. The CDR3 has 12 residues. With 4 bases removed from V and 6 bases from J, the gap between germline ends came to 12 bases. Germline-derived CDR1 and CDR2 are SQVTM and ANQGSEA. CDR3 nucleotides: TGCAGCGTTGCAGGCATCTACGATGGCTACACCTTC. This sequence encodes CSVAGIYDGYTF.

The chain joins TRBV4-3 to TRBJ2-5; 8 bases line up with TRBD1. The germline CDR1 and CDR2 sequences are LGHNA and YSLEER. After removal of 5 bases from V and 5 bases from J, the junction contained 7 bases not matched to a gene. This CDR3 spans 14 amino acids. The CDR3 DNA sequence: TGCGCCAGCAGCGGTGCAGGGGGCAGTGAGACCCAGTACTTC. The encoded protein is CASSGAGGSETQYF.